The 5 T cell receptor beta chains reported below all come from one sample, sequenced in a study of regulatory T cells in long-lasting Graves disease. Building of the TCR beta libraries involved iRepertoire HTBI primers and Arm-PCR of CDR3 regions. TCRdb re-analysed the multiplex PCR reads in MiXCR, keeping a single row per CDR3 protein. The sample records about 560,000 distinct CDR3 sequences, about 16% being singletons. Described time point: newly diagnosed GD, antithyroid drugs for less than 3 months. PBMCs provided the RNA from which the TCR library was made. These same records also appear under a second study, on T cells in Graves' hyperthyroidism and ophthalmopathy.

The source was peripheral blood mononuclear cells (PBMCs), collected at new diagnosis, from a patient treated with antithyroid drugs. The origin of the receptors is a young man with Graves disease.

A few counts support this clonotype. The chain couples TRBV6-1 to TRBJ2-7; TRBD1 might be the D (5 bases). Trimming stripped 0 bases from V and 5 bases from J, with 14 bases between. In germline, CDR1 is MNHNS, CDR2 SASEGT. The length of the CDR3 is 15 residues. The CDR3, as DNA: TGTGCCAGCAGTGAAGCGCATTCAGGGCTCGACGAGCAGTACTTC. Translating gives CASSEAHSGLDEQYF.

In this sample, this clonotype turned up many times. The chain couples TRBV29-1 to TRBJ2-7; 8 positions match TRBD1. Germline V gene sequence: CDR1 SQVTM, CDR2 ANQGSEA. The CDR3 runs to 13 residues. V gave up 6 bases and J gave up 2 bases; unmatched junction bases: 6. The DNA for the CDR3 is TGCAGCGTAAGAAACAGGGGGACCTACGAGCAGTACTTC. It is translated as CSVRNRGTYEQYF.

The chain joins TRBV30 to TRBJ2-3; 10 bases are shared with TRBD1. Per the germline V gene, CDR1 is GTSNPN and CDR2 is SVGIG (reference sequence). V gave up 4 bases and J gave up 5 bases; unmatched junction bases: 6. The CDR3 is 14 amino acids. The CDR3 DNA sequence: TGTGCCTGGATCCGGGACAGGGGCAAAGATACGCAGTATTTT. It encodes CAWIRDRGKDTQYF.

This clonotype occurred a few times. It may be a read error: a sequence one base away is much more abundant. The genes are TRBV6-1 and TRBJ2-7, with TRBD2 identical over 8 bases. CDR1 and CDR2 (germline): MNHNS, SASEGT. The CDR3 loop spans 14 amino acids. CDR3 DNA: TGTGCCAGCAAGAACGGGAGGGCCTCCTACGAGCAGTGCTTC. Translated: CASKNGRASYEQCF.

This clonotype was counted between two and nine times. This sequence joins TRBV29-1 and TRBJ2-3, with D uncertain. This CDR3 region has 12 residues. Trimming took 4 bases from V and 2 from J, leaving 7 bases between them. Germline V lookup: CDR1 SQVTM, CDR2 ANQGSEA. This CDR3 reads CSVGGTTDTQYF. In DNA form, the CDR3 reads TGCAGCGTTGGTGGTACCACAGATACGCAGTATTTT.